What follows describes a single TCR beta chain. Its antigen remains undetermined. No base qualities exist here, and no much larger clone lies one base off it. Libraries were prepared through the immunoSEQ multiplex PCR assay. For the multiplex PCR, a mixture combining 60 forward primers for TCR Vbeta segments and 13 reverse primers for TCR Jbeta segments was used. The CDR3 region of rearranged TCR beta genes was amplified from genomic DNA with a multiplex PCR assay. The amplified TCR beta libraries were sequenced on the Illumina HiSeq System as 87-base-pair reads. The published analysis was carried out like this. In a later analysis, some 80 million unique TCR beta chains were counted across the roughly 610 repertoires, and roughly 11 million of these chains were shared by at least two donors. Raw reads were error-corrected and collapsed into unique sequences by a nearest-neighbor algorithm in which closely related sequences were merged to remove PCR and sequencing errors. V, D and J gene segments were assigned by aligning CDR3 sequences to IMGT reference sequences. Each retained sequence needed at least a six-nucleotide match to both a V gene segment and a J gene segment. A rearrangement counted as productive if the CDR3 had no stop codons and remained in frame with V and J, and every other rearrangement counted as non-productive. CDR3 was defined according to IMGT convention as the region running from the second conserved V-encoded cysteine to the conserved J-encoded phenylalanine. The earlier analysis of about 590 of the donors excluded sequences that lacked an unambiguous match to a single V gene segment. In an earlier analysis of roughly 500 of the donors, V segments were called functional above 56.7% productive rearrangements and were called segregating when the between-donor standard deviation exceeded 5%. A statistical classification framework was developed to diagnose cytomegalovirus status using the catalog of TCR beta chain sequences. V and J gene assignment, in a later analysis, came from comparing TCR nucleotide sequences with IMGT/GENE-DB human TR gene sequences. In a later analysis, CDR3 sequences and most-parsimonious VDJ recombination scenarios were assigned using the TCRdist pipeline. In a later analysis, every TCR beta chain was defined by the combination of its CDR3 amino acid sequence and its V-gene family, and reads without a unique V-gene family were dropped. As a way to deal with suspected cross-contamination and a sequencing artifact, a later analysis dropped roughly 620 nucleotide sequences that were highly shared and had low generation probability. In a later analysis, a clonal expansion index for each public chain was calculated from normalized within-repertoire ranks of inferred template counts. Generation probabilities in a later analysis came from a VDJ recombination model fitted to out-of-frame rearrangements, and those results were checked against IGoR. Hypergeometric tests were used in a later analysis to score TCR-TCR, TCR-HLA and TCR-CMV co-occurrence, with a repertoire-size bias correction applied to the TCR pairs. In a later analysis, false discovery rates were estimated by permuting HLA or CMV assignments 20 times. In a later analysis, co-occurring TCRs were grouped with DBSCAN, and TCRdist sequence similarity was added when clustering was performed within HLA-allele-positive subsets. For co-occurrence clustering, repertoires with fewer than 30,000 or more than 120,000 public chains were excluded, along with 4 to 6 repertoires with anomalous nucleotide sharing. The table was pulled from immuneACCESS by TCRdb, which kept in-frame rearrangements only. Such tables lose some clones; where checked, under half of the loss comes from unresolved V genes, and the rest has no known cause. The D gene and trimming were derived from the DNA, and the V and J assignments and clone size from that table. Present in this sample are about 100,000 clones, around 85% of which were seen just once. The top ten hold about 3.9% of the sample.

CDR1 and CDR2 are drawn from the germline V gene: SGHRS, YFSETQ. Trimming removed 4 bases from V and 6 bases from J; the gene matches leave 7 bases unexplained. CDR3 length: 14 amino acids, cysteine to phenylalanine. This entry keeps only the CDR3 DNA: 42 bases, framed from base 1. The data were taken from a study of cytomegalovirus exposure and HLA in healthy donors (dated by TCRdb to between 2016 and 2019). Study-level background: An earlier analysis of approximately 600 of the donors reported approximately 300 Gb of sequence data and around 110 million unique TCR beta sequences from about 200 million T cells. Approximately 300 gigabases of sequencing data and 78 million or so unique TCR sequences were included in an early release covering 550 to 650 HLA-typed donors. The aim of the study was to test whether cataloging public T cell receptors could identify signatures of past pathogen exposure. Both class I and class II loci were covered by HLA typing, at four-digit resolution. In a later genetic analysis, genome-wide SNP genotypes for 398 of the 666 donors were used, and that subset was treated as a discovery cohort. Typing coverage differed by locus: A, B, C, DRB1 and DQB1 were typed in roughly 629-640 donors, DQA1 in 500 to 550, DPA1 in 600 to 610, and DPB1 in around 490. To study patterns of TCR occurrence, a later analysis re-analyzed previously published TCR beta repertoires from several hundred donors and added high-resolution HLA genotyping. An earlier analysis of approximately 630 of the donors applied high-throughput TCR beta sequencing to assess whether each TCR beta V gene segment acted as functional or pseudogenic. In addition to the first cohort of 500 to 850 subjects, a separate validation cohort of 130 or so different subjects was used. Alongside the repertoire data, information on donor age, sex, ethnicity and CMV serostatus was compiled. Because of strong linkage in the cohort, roughly five DR-DQ haplotypes were treated as single units for association and clustering. The study used immunosequencing to profile the T cell repertoires of about 670 subjects and linked those repertoires to cytomegalovirus serostatus. Rather than drawing on any new phenotypic data, the later analysis identified candidate immune exposures from TCR beta sequences and the way those sequences occurred across donors. All discovery cohort repertoires had been generated using a single sequencing platform. Across 300 to 400 genotyped donors of the cohort, an average of about 240,000 unique TCR beta nucleotide sequences per donor were sequenced, and roughly 18% of those sequences were non-productive. To predict cytomegalovirus infection status, the study brought together high-throughput TCR immunosequencing, statistical association of individual TCRs with disease status, and machine learning. Among the roughly 400 genotyped donors, about 85% belonged to the genetic ancestry cluster associated with self-reported Caucasian donors.

Here is what the overall study found, with its caveats: The authors suggested that the approach could potentially be extended to other disease states and immunological phenotypes. For the cohort, immune exposure information was limited to CMV serostatus. Because the 87-base-pair reads could not distinguish some IMGT-functional V segments, including TRBV6-2 and TRBV6-3, those segments were excluded. In both the original and validation cohorts, the classifier was reported to diagnose cytomegalovirus status with high specificity and sensitivity. A later genetic analysis reported fewer N-insertions in productive TCRs among donors in an Asian-associated ancestry cluster than the approximately 700-donor mean. While some public TCRs were present in many individuals, most TCR sequences turned up only very rarely across donors. A later analysis found that HLA-associated TCR beta chains were more clonally expanded and had lower generation probabilities than equally common non-associated chains. A later analysis found that TCR association rates varied across HLA loci, with DRB1 alleles showing the most associated TCRs and HLA-C alleles the fewest. The presence/absence analyses assumed that sequencing depth was roughly uniform across donors, and that assumption may not be true. V-gene and J-gene trimming of TCR beta chains was associated with a missense DCLRE1C variant in a later genetic analysis, and the association was replicated in an independent cohort. In a later analysis, most CMV-associated TCR beta chains were found to appear HLA-restricted, with HLA associations seemingly driven largely by CMV exposure. In vitro tests confirmed that three of the cytomegalovirus-associated TCR beta chains recognize cytomegalovirus antigens. According to a later analysis, parvovirus B19, influenza, CMV and Epstein-Barr virus appeared linked to several top co-occurrence clusters. Because some donors lacked HLA typing at each locus, the association tests relied only on the typed subset. Broadly in line with IMGT annotations, most TCR beta V segments showed up in productive rearrangements about 90% or about 30% of the time in an earlier analysis of approximately 640 of the donors. A further reported finding was that TCR beta sequences accurately predicted the HLA-A and HLA-B alleles for most subjects in the first cohort. A cluster of highly shared sequence variants was judged likely to represent a technical artifact of the sequencing pipeline. In this cohort, only TCR beta chains were sequenced, and detectable features were limited by the absence of alpha or paired-chain data. In a later analysis, 15,000 to 20,000 TCR beta sequences were associated with specific HLA alleles at a false discovery rate of 0.05. Because counts were too low, roughly 17 rarely observed V segments, including chromosome 9 orphons, were left out of the earlier analysis of 587 of the donors. Correlated functional status among segregating V segments might be attributable to linkage disequilibrium, but an unknown experimental factor could not be ruled out. When HLA alleles, especially DR and DQ, strongly co-occurred, attributing TCR associations to individual alleles was difficult. The study listed 170 or so TCR beta chains as associated with cytomegalovirus.

In total, 666 healthy bone marrow donors made up the cohort. Cohort members were all nominally healthy when sampled, although unrecorded immune exposures were likely present. The donor tested CMV seronegative and was one of the 352 seronegative cohort members. Every donor gave a peripheral blood sample, and the peripheral blood mononuclear cells from that sample were used for TCR beta sequencing. The Qiagen DNeasy Blood Extraction Kit was used to extract genomic DNA from the blood cell samples. Sequencing was carried out using PBMCs. The receptor chain draws on TRBV5-1 and TRBJ1-1; 9 junctional bases match TRBD1. The receptor comes from a man aged 25 to 40 in good health and CMV-seronegative. The CDR3 reads CASSRGQGVPEAFF. At the DNA level, the sequence is TGCGCCAGCAGCAGGGGACAGGGAGTACCTGAAGCTTTCTTT.